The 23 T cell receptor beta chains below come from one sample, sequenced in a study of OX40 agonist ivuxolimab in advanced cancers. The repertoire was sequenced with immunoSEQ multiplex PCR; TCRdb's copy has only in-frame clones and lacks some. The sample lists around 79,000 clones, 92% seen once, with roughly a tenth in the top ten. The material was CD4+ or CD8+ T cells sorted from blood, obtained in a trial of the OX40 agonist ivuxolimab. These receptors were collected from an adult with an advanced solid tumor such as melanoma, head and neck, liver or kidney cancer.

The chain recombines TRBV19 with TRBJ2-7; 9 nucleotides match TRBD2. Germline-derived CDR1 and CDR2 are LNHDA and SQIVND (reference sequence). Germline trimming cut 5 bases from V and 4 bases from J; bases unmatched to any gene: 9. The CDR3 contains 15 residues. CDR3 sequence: CASSELAGGPYEQYF. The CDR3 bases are TGTGCCAGTAGTGAGTTGGCGGGGGGGCCGTACGAGCAGTACTTC.

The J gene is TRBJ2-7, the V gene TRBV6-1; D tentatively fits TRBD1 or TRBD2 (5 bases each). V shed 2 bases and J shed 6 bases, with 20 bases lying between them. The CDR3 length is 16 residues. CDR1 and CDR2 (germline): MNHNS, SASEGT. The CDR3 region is CASSEWAQGRAVEQYF. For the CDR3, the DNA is TGTGCCAGCAGTGAATGGGCCCAGGGACGGGCGGTCGAGCAGTACTTC.

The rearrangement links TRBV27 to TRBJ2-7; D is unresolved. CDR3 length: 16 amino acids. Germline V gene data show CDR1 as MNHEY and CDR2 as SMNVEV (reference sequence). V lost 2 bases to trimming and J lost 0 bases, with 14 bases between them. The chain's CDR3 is CASSLMPQQSSYEQYF. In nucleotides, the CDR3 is TGTGCCAGCAGTTTAATGCCTCAACAGAGCTCCTACGAGCAGTACTTC.

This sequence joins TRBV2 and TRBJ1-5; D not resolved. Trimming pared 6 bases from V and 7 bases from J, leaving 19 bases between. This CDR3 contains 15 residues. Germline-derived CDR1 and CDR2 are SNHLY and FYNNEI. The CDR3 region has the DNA TGTGCCAGCAGAGCTCGGGCCGACACTAGACAGCCCCAGCATTTT. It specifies CASRARADTRQPQHF. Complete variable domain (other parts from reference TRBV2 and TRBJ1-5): EPEVTQTPSHQVTQMGQEVILRCVPISNHLYFYWYRQILGQKVEFLVSFYNNEISEKSEIFDDQFSVERPDGSNFTLKIRSTKLEDSAMYFCASRARADTRQPQHFGDGTRLSIL.

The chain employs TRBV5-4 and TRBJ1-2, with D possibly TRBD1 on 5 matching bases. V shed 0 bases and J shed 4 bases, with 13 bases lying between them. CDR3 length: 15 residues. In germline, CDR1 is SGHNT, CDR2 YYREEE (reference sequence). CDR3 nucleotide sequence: TGTGCCAGCAGCTTGGCGGCAGGGCAAGGCTATGGCTACACCTTC. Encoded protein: CASSLAAGQGYGYTF.

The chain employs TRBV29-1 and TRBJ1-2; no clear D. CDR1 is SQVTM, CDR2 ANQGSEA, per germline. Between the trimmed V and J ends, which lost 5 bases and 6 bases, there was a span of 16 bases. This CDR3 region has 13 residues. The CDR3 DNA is TGCAGCGTTTTCCCTCCCGGGATCCATGGCTACACCTTC. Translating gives CSVFPPGIHGYTF.

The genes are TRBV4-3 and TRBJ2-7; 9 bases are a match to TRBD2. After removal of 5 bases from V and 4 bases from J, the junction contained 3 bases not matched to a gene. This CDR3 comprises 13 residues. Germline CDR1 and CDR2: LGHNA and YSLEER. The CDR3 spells CASSAGLAYEQYF. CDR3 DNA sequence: TGCGCCAGCAGCGCGGGACTAGCTTACGAGCAGTACTTC.

DNA of the CDR3: TGTGCCAGTAGATCCTCCAGGACAGGGATCATTCAGTACTTC. This gives the protein CASRSSRTGIIQYF. This chain connects TRBV19 to TRBJ2-4, with 8 bases that match TRBD1. The CDR3 is 14 residues long. The V and J ends lost 6 bases and 9 bases, in that order; junction bases with no gene match: 10. Germline V CDR1 and CDR2: LNHDA, SQIVND (reference sequence).

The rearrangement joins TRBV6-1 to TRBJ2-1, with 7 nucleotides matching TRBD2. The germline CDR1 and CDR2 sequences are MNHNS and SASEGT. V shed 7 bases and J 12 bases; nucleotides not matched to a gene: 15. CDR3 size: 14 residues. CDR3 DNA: TGTGCCAGCAAGGGCGGGGGAGAGACATTGGGGCAGTTCTTC. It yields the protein CASKGGGETLGQFF.

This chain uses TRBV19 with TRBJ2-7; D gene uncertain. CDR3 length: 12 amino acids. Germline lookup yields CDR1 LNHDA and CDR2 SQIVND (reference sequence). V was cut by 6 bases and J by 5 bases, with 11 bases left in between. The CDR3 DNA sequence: TGTGCCAGTAGCTCGCCGAACCACGAGCAGTACTTC. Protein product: CASSSPNHEQYF.

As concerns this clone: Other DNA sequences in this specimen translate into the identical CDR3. The CDR3 DNA reads TGCAGCGTTGAAGCTGGGACAGGGGGATTCGACGAGCAGTACTTC. Translating gives CSVEAGTGGFDEQYF. The J gene is TRBJ2-7, the V gene TRBV29-1; TRBD1 aligns across 11 bases. V shed 1 base, J shed 5 bases, and the junction held 7 bases outside the gene matches. The CDR3 extends over 15 amino acids. Germline assignment: CDR1 SQVTM and CDR2 ANQGSEA.

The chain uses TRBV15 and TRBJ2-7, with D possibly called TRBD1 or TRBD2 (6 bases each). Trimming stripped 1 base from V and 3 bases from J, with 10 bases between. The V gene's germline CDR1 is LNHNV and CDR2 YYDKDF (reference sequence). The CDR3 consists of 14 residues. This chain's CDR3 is CATSRGGAIYEQYF. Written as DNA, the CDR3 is TGTGCCACCAGCAGAGGGGGGGCGATCTACGAGCAGTACTTC.

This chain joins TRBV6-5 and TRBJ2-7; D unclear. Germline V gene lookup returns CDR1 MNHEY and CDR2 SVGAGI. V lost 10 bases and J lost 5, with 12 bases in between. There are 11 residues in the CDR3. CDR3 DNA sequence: TGTGCCAACCTCTCGAGCGACGAGCAGTACTTC. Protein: CANLSSDEQYF.

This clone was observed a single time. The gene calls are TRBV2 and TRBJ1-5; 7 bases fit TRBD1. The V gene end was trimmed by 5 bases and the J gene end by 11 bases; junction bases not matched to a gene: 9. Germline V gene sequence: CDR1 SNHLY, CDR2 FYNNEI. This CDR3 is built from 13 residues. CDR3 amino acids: CASSPGQVLAQHF. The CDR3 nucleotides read TGTGCCAGCAGTCCCGGACAGGTTCTTGCCCAGCATTTT.

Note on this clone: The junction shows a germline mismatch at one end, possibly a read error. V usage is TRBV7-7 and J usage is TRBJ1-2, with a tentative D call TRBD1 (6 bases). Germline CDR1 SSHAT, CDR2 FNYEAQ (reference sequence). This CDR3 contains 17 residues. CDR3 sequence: CASSLAPTGRGLRGYTF. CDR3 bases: TGTGCTAGCAGCTTAGCGCCTACAGGGAGGGGATTAAGGGGCTACACCTTC.

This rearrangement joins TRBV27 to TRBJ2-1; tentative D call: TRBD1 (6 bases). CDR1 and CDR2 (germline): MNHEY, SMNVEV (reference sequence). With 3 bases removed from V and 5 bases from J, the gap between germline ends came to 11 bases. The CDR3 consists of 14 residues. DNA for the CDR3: TGTGCCAGCAGTTTCAGGGGCTTGAACAATGAGCAGTTCTTC. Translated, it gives CASSFRGLNNEQFF.

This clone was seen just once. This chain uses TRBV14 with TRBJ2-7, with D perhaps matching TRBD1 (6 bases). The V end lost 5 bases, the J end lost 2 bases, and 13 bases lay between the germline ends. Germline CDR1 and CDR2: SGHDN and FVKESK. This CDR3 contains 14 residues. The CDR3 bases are TGTGCCAGCAGCGCCGGACAGTTCACCTACGAGCAGTACTTC. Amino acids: CASSAGQFTYEQYF.

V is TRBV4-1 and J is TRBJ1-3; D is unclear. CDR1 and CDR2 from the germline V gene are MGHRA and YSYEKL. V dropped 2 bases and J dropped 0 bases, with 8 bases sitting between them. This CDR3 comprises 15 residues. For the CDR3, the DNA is TGCGCCAGCAGCCAACAGCGGTTCTCTGGAAACACCATATATTTT. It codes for CASSQQRFSGNTIYF.

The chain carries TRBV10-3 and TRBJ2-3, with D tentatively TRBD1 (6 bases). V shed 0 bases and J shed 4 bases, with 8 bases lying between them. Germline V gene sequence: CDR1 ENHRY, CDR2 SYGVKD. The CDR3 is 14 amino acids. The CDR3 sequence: CAISESTGADTQYF. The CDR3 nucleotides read TGTGCCATCAGTGAGTCGACAGGAGCAGATACGCAGTATTTT.

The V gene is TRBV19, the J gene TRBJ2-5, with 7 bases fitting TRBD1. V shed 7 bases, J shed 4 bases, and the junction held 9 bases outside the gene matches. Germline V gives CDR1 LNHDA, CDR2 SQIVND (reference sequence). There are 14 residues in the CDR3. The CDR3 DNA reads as TGTGCCAGTATGGTCTTCGACAGGGCAGAGACCCAGTACTTC. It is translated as CASMVFDRAETQYF.

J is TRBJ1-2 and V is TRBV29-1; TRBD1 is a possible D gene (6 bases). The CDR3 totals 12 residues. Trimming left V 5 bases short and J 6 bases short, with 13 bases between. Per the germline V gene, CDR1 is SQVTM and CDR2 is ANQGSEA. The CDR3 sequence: CSVSSDSHGYTF. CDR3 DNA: TGCAGCGTTAGCTCGGACAGTCATGGCTACACCTTC.

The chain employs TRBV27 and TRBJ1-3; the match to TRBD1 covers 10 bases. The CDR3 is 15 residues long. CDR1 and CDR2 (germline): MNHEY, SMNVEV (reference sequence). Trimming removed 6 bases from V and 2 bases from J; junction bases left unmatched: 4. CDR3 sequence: CASSSGTGAGNTIYF. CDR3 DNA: TGTGCCAGCAGCTCCGGGACAGGGGCTGGAAACACCATATATTTT.

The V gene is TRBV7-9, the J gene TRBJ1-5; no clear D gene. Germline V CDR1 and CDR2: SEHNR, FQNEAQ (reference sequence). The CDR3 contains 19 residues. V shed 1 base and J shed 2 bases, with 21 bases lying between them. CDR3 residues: CASSLEPGPVRIRNQPQHF. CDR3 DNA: TGTGCCAGCAGCTTAGAGCCCGGGCCTGTAAGGATACGCAATCAGCCCCAGCATTTT.